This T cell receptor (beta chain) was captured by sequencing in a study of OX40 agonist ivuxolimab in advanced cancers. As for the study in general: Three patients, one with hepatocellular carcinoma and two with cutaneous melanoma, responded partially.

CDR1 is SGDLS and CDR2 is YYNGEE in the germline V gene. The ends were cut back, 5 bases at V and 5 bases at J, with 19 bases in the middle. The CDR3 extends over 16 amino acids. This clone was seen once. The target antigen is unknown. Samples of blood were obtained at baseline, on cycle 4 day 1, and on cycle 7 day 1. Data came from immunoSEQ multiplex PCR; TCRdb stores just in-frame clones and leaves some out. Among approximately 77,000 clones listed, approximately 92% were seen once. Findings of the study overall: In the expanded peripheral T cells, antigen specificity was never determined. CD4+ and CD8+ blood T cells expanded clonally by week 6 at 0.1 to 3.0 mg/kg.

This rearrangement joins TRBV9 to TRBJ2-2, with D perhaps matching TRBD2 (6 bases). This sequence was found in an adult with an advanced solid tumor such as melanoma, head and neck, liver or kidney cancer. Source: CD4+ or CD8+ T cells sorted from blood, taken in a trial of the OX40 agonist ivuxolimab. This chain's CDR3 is CASRREPLSPTGELFF. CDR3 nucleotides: TGTGCCAGCAGGCGGGAACCCCTTTCCCCTACCGGGGAGCTGTTTTTT.